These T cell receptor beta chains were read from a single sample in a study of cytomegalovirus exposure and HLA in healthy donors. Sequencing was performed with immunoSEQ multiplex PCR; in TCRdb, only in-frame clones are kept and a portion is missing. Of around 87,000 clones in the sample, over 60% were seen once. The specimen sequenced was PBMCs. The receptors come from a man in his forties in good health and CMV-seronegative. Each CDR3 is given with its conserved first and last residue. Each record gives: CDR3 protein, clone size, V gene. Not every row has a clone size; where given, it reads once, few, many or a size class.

cdr3_aa: CASPFNPRVYFPAFF
clone_size: .
v_call: TRBV7-3

cdr3_aa: CASSSTGPYGYTF
clone_size: .
v_call: TRBV11-2

cdr3_aa: CASSQPGQRAGELFF
clone_size: .
v_call: TRBV18

cdr3_aa: CASSLMPTGATGELFF
clone_size: once
v_call: TRBV7-3

cdr3_aa: CASSQDWSGMSSPLHF
clone_size: .
v_call: TRBV4-3

cdr3_aa: CASSPTGTYGYTF
clone_size: .
v_call: TRBV5-4

cdr3_aa: CASRVGTDKNIQYF
clone_size: .
v_call: TRBV5-6

cdr3_aa: CSVEDSGAQFF
clone_size: few
v_call: TRBV29-1

cdr3_aa: CASSLKRNTEAFF
clone_size: few
v_call: TRBV5-1

cdr3_aa: CASSRDRGGNQPQHF
clone_size: few
v_call: TRBV6-1

cdr3_aa: CASSSGTGVWSNQPQHF
clone_size: few
v_call: TRBV27

cdr3_aa: CATSARAGSFNYGYTF
clone_size: .
v_call: TRBV15

cdr3_aa: CASSSGETQYF
clone_size: .
v_call: TRBV9

cdr3_aa: CASSLVTVQETQYF
clone_size: .
v_call: TRBV5-8

cdr3_aa: CASLEGGERTDTQYF
clone_size: .
v_call: TRBV7-9

cdr3_aa: CASSQVRLPSNEQFF
clone_size: .
v_call: TRBV4-3

cdr3_aa: CASSTGGRGAFF
clone_size: once
v_call: TRBV6-5

cdr3_aa: CASSITWAGGYNQPQHF
clone_size: .
v_call: TRBV19

cdr3_aa: CASSLGYARNTEAFF
clone_size: .
v_call: TRBV7-2

cdr3_aa: CAIKTRGAYEQYF
clone_size: .
v_call: TRBV6-1

cdr3_aa: CASSVGRGGLRDGYTF
clone_size: .
v_call: TRBV9

cdr3_aa: CASSPGLAGASYNEQFF
clone_size: once
v_call: TRBV25-1

cdr3_aa: CASSQDTGTGSYEQYF
clone_size: few
v_call: TRBV5-4

cdr3_aa: CASSPDNSEAFF
clone_size: .
v_call: TRBV5-4

cdr3_aa: CASSATSGVVETQYF
clone_size: .
v_call: TRBV9

cdr3_aa: CASSPRGGGYNEQFF
clone_size: few
v_call: TRBV4-2

cdr3_aa: CASSFRRFGQGRSVGPQHF
clone_size: .
v_call: TRBV5-6

cdr3_aa: CSVYGGKNYEQYF
clone_size: .
v_call: TRBV29-1

cdr3_aa: CASSFGQRGTEAFF
clone_size: few
v_call: TRBV5-1

cdr3_aa: CASSPPGYNSPLHF
clone_size: .
v_call: TRBV18

cdr3_aa: CASSIVGAPNEQFF
clone_size: .
v_call: TRBV19

cdr3_aa: CASSIGRSSGNTIYF
clone_size: .
v_call: TRBV19

cdr3_aa: CASSLIDIISYNEQFF
clone_size: .
v_call: TRBV4-1

cdr3_aa: CASSLDNAFQPQHF
clone_size: .
v_call: TRBV7-9

cdr3_aa: CASMRGGQSNSPLHF
clone_size: few
v_call: TRBV9

cdr3_aa: CASSLERGSSYNEQFF
clone_size: once
v_call: TRBV7-9

cdr3_aa: CASIFRNTEAFF
clone_size: .
v_call: TRBV6-1

cdr3_aa: CASSNQGLSYEQYF
clone_size: .
v_call: TRBV4-3

cdr3_aa: CAISEMDTANQPQHF
clone_size: .
v_call: TRBV10-3

cdr3_aa: CASSEGGRGNSPLHF
clone_size: .
v_call: TRBV2

cdr3_aa: CASSPPPGEGTEAFF
clone_size: .
v_call: TRBV9

cdr3_aa: CASSLGQGIHEQYF
clone_size: .
v_call: TRBV5-1

cdr3_aa: CAWGTGNTEAFF
clone_size: .
v_call: TRBV30

cdr3_aa: CASSQGTGGQPQHF
clone_size: .
v_call: TRBV4-3

cdr3_aa: CASSRQGADYGYTF
clone_size: .
v_call: TRBV4-1

cdr3_aa: CASRTYSGGAETQYF
clone_size: .
v_call: TRBV5-6

cdr3_aa: CASSPQLGTGQSRGYTF
clone_size: .
v_call: TRBV4-2